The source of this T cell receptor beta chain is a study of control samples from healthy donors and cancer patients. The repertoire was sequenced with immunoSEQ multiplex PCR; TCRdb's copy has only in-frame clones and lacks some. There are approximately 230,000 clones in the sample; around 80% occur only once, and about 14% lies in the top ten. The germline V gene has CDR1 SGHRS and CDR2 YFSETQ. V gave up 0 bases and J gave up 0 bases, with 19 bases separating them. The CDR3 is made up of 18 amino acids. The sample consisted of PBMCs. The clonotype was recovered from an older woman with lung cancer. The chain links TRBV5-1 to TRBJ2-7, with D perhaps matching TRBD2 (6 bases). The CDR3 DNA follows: TGCGCCAGCAGCTTGGGCTTGGGGGGAGGCCCCAGCTCCTACGAGCAGTACTTC. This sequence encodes CASSLGLGGGPSSYEQYF.